This passage covers 2 T cell receptor beta chains from one sample sequenced in a study of T cells in tumors after PD-1 blockade. TCRdb keeps only in-frame clones here, not all; method: immunoSEQ multiplex PCR. Of approximately 63,000 clones listed, 74% were seen once; the top ten hold 4.7%. The material sequenced was PBMCs, taken after anti-PD-1 treatment. These receptors all stem from a human donor with basal cell carcinoma.

This clone turned up a few times. V gene TRBV5-1 combines with J gene TRBJ2-5; D possibly corresponds to TRBD1 (5 bases). Germline loops: CDR1 SGHRS, CDR2 YFSETQ. The CDR3 has 15 amino acids. The V and J ends lost 0 bases and 5 bases respectively, with 14 bases between them. The CDR3 DNA reads TGCGCCAGCAGCTTGGGATCAGGGAAATATGAGACCCAGTACTTC. Translation: CASSLGSGKYETQYF.

V usage is TRBV5-1 and J usage is TRBJ2-3; D is ambiguous. V was cut by 0 bases and J by 2 bases, with 7 bases left in between. CDR3 length: 14 residues. Germline V gene data show CDR1 as SGHRS and CDR2 as YFSETQ. The CDR3 DNA follows: TGCGCCAGCAGCTTGGGGGAAGTCACAGATACGCAGTATTTT. Residues: CASSLGEVTDTQYF. Using reference TRBV5-1 and TRBJ2-3 for the parts outside the CDR3, the full variable domain is KAGVTQTPRYLIKTRGQQVTLSCSPISGHRSVSWYQQTPGQGLQFLFEYFSETQRNKGNFPGRFSGRQFSNSRSEMNVSTLELGDSALYLCASSLGEVTDTQYFGPGTRLTVL.